This T cell receptor beta chain was found in a study of shared clonotypes between healthy human individuals. Deep-level settings were used for running the assay. Each cell subset's genomic DNA was divided evenly among several immunoSEQ plates. Measured with immunoSEQ multiplex PCR; TCRdb has only the in-frame clones, and not every one. The data hold millions of clones, with 85% to 95% observed a single time. V was pared by 4 bases and J by 1 base, with 9 bases of the junction left unmatched. This CDR3 has 18 residues. Germline loops: CDR1 SGHRS, CDR2 YFSETQ. This clone came up once. The specimen sequenced was naive CD4+ T cells from PBMCs. The subset was: CD45RA+ positively selected. This clonotype originated in a man between 18 and 35 years old in good health. Some clones in this sample may be carry-over from other donors' samples. V gene TRBV5-1 combines with J gene TRBJ2-3; 13 positions match TRBD2. The CDR3 DNA is TGCGCCAGCAGCCCGGGACTAGCGGGATTAGGAGGCACAGATACGCAGTATTTT. Encoded protein: CASSPGLAGLGGTDTQYF.